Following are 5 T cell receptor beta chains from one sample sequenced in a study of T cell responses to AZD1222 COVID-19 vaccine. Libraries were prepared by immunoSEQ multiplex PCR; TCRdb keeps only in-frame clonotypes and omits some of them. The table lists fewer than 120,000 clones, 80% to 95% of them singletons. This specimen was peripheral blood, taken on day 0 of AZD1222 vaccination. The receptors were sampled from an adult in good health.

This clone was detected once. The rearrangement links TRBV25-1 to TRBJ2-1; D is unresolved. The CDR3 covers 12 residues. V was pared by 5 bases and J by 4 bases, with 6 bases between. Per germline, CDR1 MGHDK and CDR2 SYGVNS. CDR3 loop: CASSLPYNEQFF. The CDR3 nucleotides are TGTGCCAGCAGTCTCCCGTACAATGAGCAGTTCTTC.

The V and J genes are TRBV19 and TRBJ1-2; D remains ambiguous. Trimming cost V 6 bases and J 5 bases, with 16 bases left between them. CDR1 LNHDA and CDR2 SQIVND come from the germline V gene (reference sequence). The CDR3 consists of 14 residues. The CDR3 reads CASSIGTDSYGYTF. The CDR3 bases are TGTGCCAGTAGCATCGGAACAGACTCATATGGCTACACCTTC.

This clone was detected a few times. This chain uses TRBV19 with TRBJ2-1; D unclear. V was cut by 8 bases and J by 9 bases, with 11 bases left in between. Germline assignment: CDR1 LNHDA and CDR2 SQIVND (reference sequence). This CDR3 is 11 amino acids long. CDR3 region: CASSLGVEQFF. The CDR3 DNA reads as TGTGCCAGTTCCCTCGGCGTTGAGCAGTTCTTC.

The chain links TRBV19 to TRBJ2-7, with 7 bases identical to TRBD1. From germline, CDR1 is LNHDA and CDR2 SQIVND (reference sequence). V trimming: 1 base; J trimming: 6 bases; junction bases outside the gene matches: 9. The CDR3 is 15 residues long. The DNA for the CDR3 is TGTGCCAGTAGTATAGGGTCGCACAGGGGCGCCGAGCAGTACTTC. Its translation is CASSIGSHRGAEQYF. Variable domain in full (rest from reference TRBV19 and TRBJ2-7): DGGITQSPKYLFRKEGQNVTLSCEQNLNHDAMYWYRQDPGQGLRLIYYSQIVNDFQKGDIAEGYSVSREKKESFPLTVTSAQKNPTAFYLCASSIGSHRGAEQYFGPGTRLTVT.

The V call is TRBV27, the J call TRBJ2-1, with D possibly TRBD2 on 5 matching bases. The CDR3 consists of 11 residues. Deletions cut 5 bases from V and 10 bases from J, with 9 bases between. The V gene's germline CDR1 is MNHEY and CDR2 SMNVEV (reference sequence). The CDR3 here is CASSHGGEQFF. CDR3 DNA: TGTGCCAGCAGTCACGGCGGGGAGCAGTTCTTC.